This T cell receptor beta chain was retrieved from a study of cytomegalovirus exposure and HLA in healthy donors. Germline values: CDR1 SGDLS, CDR2 YYNGEE. The CDR3 has 16 residues. Trimming stripped 0 bases from V and 4 bases from J, with 17 bases between. The study's findings and limits: An analysis done earlier found most TCR beta V segments productive about 87% or about 30% of the time. Listed as cytomegalovirus-associated were about 160 TCR beta chains. Excluded were some V segments that proved indistinguishable, including TRBV6-2 and TRBV6-3. CMV serostatus was the only recorded immune exposure for donors.

With 60 Vbeta and 13 Jbeta primers, the PCR was carried out. Assay used: immunoSEQ multiplex PCR; TCRdb lists only in-frame clones, some missing. The sample lists about 250,000 clones, 80% to 90% occurring once. About this clone: Its antigen is still unknown.

The sequenced sample was PBMCs. V is TRBV9 and J is TRBJ2-7; a possible D gene is TRBD1 (5 bases). The source of this sequence is a girl between 2 and 10 years old in good health and CMV-seronegative. CDR3 coding DNA: TGTGCCAGCAGCGTAGTAATGAGACAGCTAAAATACGAGCAGTACTTC. It encodes CASSVVMRQLKYEQYF.